This T cell receptor beta chain is from a study of blood T cell repertoires in COVID-19. Using immunoSEQ multiplex PCR, the repertoire was profiled, and TCRdb retains in-frame clones only, with some absent. The top ten clones hold 8% to 9% of a sample with over 150,000 clones, 80% to 90% of them seen once. This clone is a singleton in its sample. Seattle cases were enrolled at active infection and followed longitudinally. CDR1 is SGDLS and CDR2 is YYNGEE in the germline V gene. Trimming pared 4 bases from V and 4 bases from J, leaving 14 bases between. This CDR3 contains 15 residues. The sequenced sample was peripheral blood. The TCR comes from an older woman with COVID-19, enrolled during active disease. This chain joins TRBV9 and TRBJ2-2; D uncertain. CDR3 nucleotide sequence: TGTGCCAGCAGCCCCCAGGTAGAAAGCACCGGGGAGCTGTTTTTT. It encodes CASSPQVESTGELFF.